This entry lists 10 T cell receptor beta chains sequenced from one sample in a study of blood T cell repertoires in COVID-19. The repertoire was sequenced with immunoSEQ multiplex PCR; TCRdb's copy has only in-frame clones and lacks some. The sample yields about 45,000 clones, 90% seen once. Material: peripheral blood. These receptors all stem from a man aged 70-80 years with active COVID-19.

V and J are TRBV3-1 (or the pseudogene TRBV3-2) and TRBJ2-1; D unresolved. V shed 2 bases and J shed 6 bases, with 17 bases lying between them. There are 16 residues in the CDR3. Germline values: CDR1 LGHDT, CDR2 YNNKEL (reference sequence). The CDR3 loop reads CASSQSSPEVCNEQFF. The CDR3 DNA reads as TGTGCCAGCAGCCAATCCTCGCCAGAGGTTTGCAATGAGCAGTTCTTC.

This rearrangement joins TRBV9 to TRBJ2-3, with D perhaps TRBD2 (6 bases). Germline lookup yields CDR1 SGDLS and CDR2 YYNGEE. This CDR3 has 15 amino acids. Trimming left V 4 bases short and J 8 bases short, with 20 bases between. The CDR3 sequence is CASSQQHGRDGTQYF. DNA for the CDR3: TGTGCCAGCAGCCAACAACACGGGAGAGATGGTACGCAGTATTTT.

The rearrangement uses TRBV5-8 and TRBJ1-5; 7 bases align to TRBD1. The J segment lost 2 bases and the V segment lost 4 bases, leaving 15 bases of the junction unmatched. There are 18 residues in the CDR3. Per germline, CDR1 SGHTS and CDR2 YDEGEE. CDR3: CASSGAGTAWGGNQPQHF. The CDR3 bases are TGTGCCAGCAGCGGCGCAGGGACAGCGTGGGGGGGCAATCAGCCCCAGCATTTT.

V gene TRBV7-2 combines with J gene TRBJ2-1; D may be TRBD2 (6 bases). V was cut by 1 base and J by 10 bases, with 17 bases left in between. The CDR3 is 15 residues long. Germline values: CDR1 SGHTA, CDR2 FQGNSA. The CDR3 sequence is CASSLEVLAVEEQFF. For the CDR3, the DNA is TGTGCCAGCAGCTTAGAGGTACTAGCCGTGGAGGAGCAGTTCTTC.

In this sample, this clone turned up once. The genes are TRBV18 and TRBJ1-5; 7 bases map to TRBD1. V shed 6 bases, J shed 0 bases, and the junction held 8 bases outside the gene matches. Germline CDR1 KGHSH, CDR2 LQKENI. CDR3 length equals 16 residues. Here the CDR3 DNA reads TGTGCCAGCTCCGCGTGGACAGGAGTTAGCAATCAGCCCCAGCATTTT. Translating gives CASSAWTGVSNQPQHF.

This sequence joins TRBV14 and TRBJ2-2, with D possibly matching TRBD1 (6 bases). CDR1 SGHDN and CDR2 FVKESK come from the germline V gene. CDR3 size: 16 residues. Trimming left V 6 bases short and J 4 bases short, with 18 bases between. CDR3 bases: TGTGCCAGCAGGCTACAGGGAGACTTGGTCACCGGGGAGCTGTTTTTT. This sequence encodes CASRLQGDLVTGELFF.

The CDR3 DNA reads TGTGCCAGCAGTATTAGCGTAAGCTCCTACAATGAGCAGTTCTTC. Its protein is CASSISVSSYNEQFF. The chain recombines TRBV7-9 with TRBJ2-1; a possible D gene is TRBD2 (5 bases). The V gene lost 6 bases and the J gene lost 0 bases, with 12 bases spanning the gap. The CDR3 has 15 residues. Germline V CDR1 and CDR2: SEHNR, FQNEAQ (reference sequence).

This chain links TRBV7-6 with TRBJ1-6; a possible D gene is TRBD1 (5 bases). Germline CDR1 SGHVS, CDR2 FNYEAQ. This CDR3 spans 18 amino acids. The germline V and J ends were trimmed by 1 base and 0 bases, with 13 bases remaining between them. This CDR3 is CASSLEGHPSSYNSPLHF. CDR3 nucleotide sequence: TGTGCCAGCAGCTTAGAGGGGCATCCAAGCTCCTATAATTCACCCCTCCACTTT.

As DNA, the CDR3 is TGTGCCAGCAGCCCCCGGGACAGGGCCACCGGGGAGCTGTTTTTT. It codes for CASSPRDRATGELFF. This chain connects TRBV3-1 (or the pseudogene TRBV3-2) to TRBJ2-2; 9 nucleotides line up with TRBD1. The CDR3 has 15 amino acids. V was clipped by 4 bases and J by 4 bases; unmatched bases: 4. CDR1 and CDR2 (germline): LGHDT, YNNKEL (reference sequence).

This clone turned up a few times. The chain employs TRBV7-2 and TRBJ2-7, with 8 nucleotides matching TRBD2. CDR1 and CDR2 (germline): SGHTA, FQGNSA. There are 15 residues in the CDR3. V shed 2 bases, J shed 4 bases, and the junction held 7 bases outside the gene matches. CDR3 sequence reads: CASSLWPGGPYEQYF. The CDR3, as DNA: TGTGCCAGCAGCTTATGGCCGGGAGGGCCTTACGAGCAGTACTTC.